Following are 31 T cell receptor beta chains from one sample sequenced in a study of Graves' ophthalmopathy and Graves' hyperthyroidism. Amplification targeted the TCR beta CDR3 regions, with RNA transcripts as the source material. First-round RT-PCR with HTBI primers preceded a second-round multiplex PCR. MiXCR was run by TCRdb on the multiplex PCR reads, yielding one entry per CDR3 protein. The data hold hundreds of thousands of distinct CDR3 sequences, with roughly 21% observed a single time. Source material: peripheral blood. Every receptor here comes from a woman in her 50s with Graves' ophthalmopathy.

This clonotype has ten or more counts. The gene calls are TRBV24-1 and TRBJ1-5; TRBD1 aligns across 7 bases. Germline loops: CDR1 KGHDR, CDR2 SFDVKD. Losses at the gene ends were 8 bases for V and 2 bases for J; bases not matched to a gene: 8. The CDR3 has 15 residues. The CDR3 is CATILGDSCNQPQHF. DNA of the CDR3: TGTGCCACCATCTTGGGGGACAGCTGCAATCAGCCCCAGCATTTT.

Relative to its sample, this clonotype is large (0.1 to 1%). The chain couples TRBV2 to TRBJ2-2; 10 nucleotides match TRBD1. The germline V gene has CDR1 SNHLY and CDR2 FYNNEI. The CDR3 has 16 amino acids. Unmatched junction bases numbered 8, after V lost 3 bases and J lost 7 bases. CDR3 region: CASSDWATGGGGELFF. CDR3 nucleotide sequence: TGTGCCAGCAGTGATTGGGCGACAGGGGGCGGCGGGGAGCTGTTTTTT.

This clonotype was observed many times. This chain joins TRBV11-1 and TRBJ2-4; TRBD1 might be the D (6 bases). Per the germline V gene, CDR1 is SGHAT and CDR2 is FQDESV (reference sequence). CDR3 length equals 20 residues. V dropped 5 bases and J dropped 0 bases, with 26 bases sitting between them. CDR3 region: CASSPADRIRGPIAKNIQYF. The CDR3 region has the DNA TGTGCCAGCAGCCCAGCTGACAGGATACGCGGCCCCATAGCCAAAAACATTCAGTACTTC.

The genes are TRBV6-1 and TRBJ1-2; no clear D gene. CDR3 size: 13 residues. Germline CDR1 reads MNHNS; CDR2 reads SASEGT. V lost 2 bases to trimming and J lost 10 bases, with 14 bases between them. The chain's CDR3 is CASSESGTWDYTF. The CDR3 bases are TGTGCCAGCAGTGAATCAGGAACTTGGGACTACACCTTC.

This clonotype came up many times. The rearrangement links TRBV7-2 to TRBJ2-5, with D uncertain. Trimming shortened V by 3 bases and J by 5 bases, and 10 bases separated the two germline ends. From germline, CDR1 is SGHTA and CDR2 FQGNSA. CDR3 length equals 13 residues. CDR3 sequence reads: CASSFWAGETQYF. The CDR3 DNA is TGTGCCAGCAGCTTCTGGGCCGGGGAGACCCAGTACTTC.

This clonotype has ten or more counts. V and J are TRBV7-2 and TRBJ2-7, with D uncertain. The ends were cut back, 1 base at V and 3 bases at J, with 7 bases in the middle. This CDR3 is 13 amino acids long. CDR1 and CDR2 from the germline V gene are SGHTA and FQGNSA. CDR3 DNA: TGTGCCAGCAGCTTAGGCCCCAGCTACGAGCAGTACTTC. Translating it yields CASSLGPSYEQYF.

This clonotype was seen ten or more times. The CDR3 DNA sequence: TGCAGTGCTGGTAGCGGGAGGAGGGAGACCCAGTACTTC. It is translated as CSAGSGRRETQYF. This chain uses TRBV20-1 with TRBJ2-5; 10 bases match TRBD2. Germline loops: CDR1 DFQATT, CDR2 SNEGSKA (reference sequence). With 5 bases clipped from V and 5 bases from J, the junction kept 5 bases outside the gene matches. This CDR3 has 13 residues.

Many counts were recorded for this clonotype. CDR3 coding DNA: TGTGCCAGCAGCTACACAGAGTACGAGCAGTACTTC. Amino acids: CASSYTEYEQYF. The chain couples TRBV13 to TRBJ2-7, with D unresolved. CDR1 and CDR2 (germline): PRHDT, FYEKMQ (reference sequence). This CDR3 has 12 residues. V was pared by 4 bases and J by 4 bases, with 8 bases between.

This clonotype was found many times. The rearrangement joins TRBV20-1 to TRBJ2-7, with D hard to call. The V gene lost 0 bases and the J gene lost 2 bases, with 11 bases spanning the gap. The CDR3 length is 14 residues. Germline V gene lookup returns CDR1 DFQATT and CDR2 SNEGSKA (reference sequence). The CDR3 region is CSARDPLSAYEQYF. CDR3 nucleotide sequence: TGCAGTGCTAGAGACCCCCTCTCCGCCTACGAGCAGTACTTC.

In DNA, the CDR3 is TGTGCCACCAGCAGTACTGGGGGGGAGGCCCAGTACTTC. Translated: CATSSTGGEAQYF. The gene calls are TRBV15 and TRBJ2-5; TRBD2 matches at 7 bases. This CDR3 is 13 amino acids long. Germline V gene lookup returns CDR1 LNHNV and CDR2 YYDKDF (reference sequence). With V trimmed by 3 bases and J by 9 bases, 7 bases remained unmatched.

This clonotype showed up many times. V gene TRBV19 combines with J gene TRBJ2-5, with D perhaps TRBD2 (6 bases). V gave up 5 bases and J gave up 6 bases, with 16 bases separating them. The CDR3 contains 14 residues. Looked up from germline, CDR1 is LNHDA and CDR2 is SQIVND (reference sequence). Here the CDR3 DNA reads TGTGCCAGTAGTGATCGGGCTGCGGGAAAGACCCAGTACTTC. Translating it yields CASSDRAAGKTQYF.

There are many counts of this clonotype. The chain is built from TRBV30 and TRBJ1-1; D unresolved. V dropped 0 bases and J dropped 8 bases, with 10 bases sitting between them. Germline CDR1 reads GTSNPN; CDR2 reads SVGIG (reference sequence). The CDR3 spans 12 residues. In DNA, the CDR3 is TGTGCCTGGAGTGTGGGCAGTCTGGAAGCTTTCTTT. It specifies CAWSVGSLEAFF.

This clonotype appeared many times. This sequence joins TRBV30 and TRBJ2-7; D might be TRBD2 (5 bases). V lost 3 bases to trimming and J lost 0 bases, with 9 bases between them. Per germline, CDR1 GTSNPN and CDR2 SVGIG (reference sequence). The CDR3 covers 13 residues. For the CDR3, the DNA is TGTGCCTGGAGGGACTGGGGCTCCTACGAGCAGTACTTC. Protein: CAWRDWGSYEQYF. Together with reference TRBV30 and TRBJ2-7, the CDR3 gives the full variable domain: SQTIHQWPATLVQPVGSPLSLECTVEGTSNPNLYWYRQAAGRGLQLLFYSVGIGQISSEVPQNLSASRPQDRQFILSSKKLLLSDSGFYLCAWRDWGSYEQYFGPGTRLTVT.

This clonotype was counted ten times or more. The rearrangement links TRBV19 to TRBJ1-2; TRBD1 matches 12 bases. The CDR3 covers 15 residues. The germline V gene encodes CDR1 LNHDA and CDR2 SQIVND (reference sequence). J gave up 6 bases and V 10 bases, and 12 bases lay outside the gene matches. The chain's CDR3 is CATGTGGAEGNGYTF. In DNA, the CDR3 is TGTGCCACCGGGACAGGGGGCGCGGAGGGAAATGGCTACACCTTC.

This clonotype was detected ten times or more. The chain combines TRBV6-4 with TRBJ2-2; the D is unclear. The germline CDR1 and CDR2 sequences are MRHNA and SNTAGT. The CDR3 runs to 12 residues. Between the trimmed V and J ends, which lost 1 base and 8 bases, there was a span of 5 bases. As DNA, the CDR3 is TGTGCCAGCAGTGACTACGGGGGGGAGCTGTTTTTT. It yields the protein CASSDYGGELFF.

This clonotype showed up just a few times. The V and J genes are TRBV4-2 and TRBJ2-5; perhaps TRBD2 as D (5 bases). Germline V gene data show CDR1 as LGHNA and CDR2 as YNFKEQ. The CDR3 covers 15 residues. V was shortened by 0 bases and J by 1 base, with 9 bases between the two germline ends. The CDR3 DNA is TGTGCCAGCAGCCAAGAGAAGCGGTCCCAAGAGACCCAGTACTTC. Translation gives CASSQEKRSQETQYF.

This clonotype appeared many times. The chain recombines TRBV19 with TRBJ1-2; the match to TRBD1 covers 9 bases. J lost 4 bases, V lost 8 bases, and 11 bases had no gene match. The CDR3 contains 15 residues. Germline CDR1 reads LNHDA; CDR2 reads SQIVND (reference sequence). The CDR3 loop is CASLSRDRVGYGYTF. The CDR3 DNA reads TGTGCCAGTCTCTCTCGGGACAGGGTCGGCTATGGCTACACCTTC.

This chain uses TRBV20-1 with TRBJ1-2; 7 nucleotides agree with TRBD1. Germline V gives CDR1 DFQATT, CDR2 SNEGSKA (reference sequence). V lost 0 bases, J lost 1 base, and 2 bases stayed unmatched. The CDR3 contains 14 residues. The CDR3, as DNA: TGCAGTGCTAGAGACGGGGACAGTAACTATGGCTACACCTTC. Its translation: CSARDGDSNYGYTF.

This clonotype was seen repeatedly, ten times or more. The rearrangement links TRBV10-3 to TRBJ2-5, with D possibly TRBD2 on 6 matching bases. CDR1 ENHRY and CDR2 SYGVKD come from the germline V gene. The length of the CDR3 is 14 residues. With 4 bases removed from V and 5 bases from J, the gap between germline ends came to 14 bases. The CDR3 here is CAISVGQGGETQYF. The CDR3 nucleotides read TGTGCCATCAGTGTCGGGCAGGGAGGTGAGACCCAGTACTTC.

In its sample, this clonotype was seen many times. The chain has TRBV12-3 or TRBV12-4 and TRBJ2-5; the D gene is possibly TRBD1 (5 bases). This CDR3 is 13 amino acids long. The V end lost 10 bases, the J end lost 5 bases, and 17 bases lay between the germline ends. This CDR3 is CATANRGTETQYF. CDR3 DNA: TGTGCCACGGCGAATAGGGGCACGGAGACCCAGTACTTC.

At least ten counts were recorded for this clonotype. This sequence joins TRBV2 and TRBJ2-2, with D possibly TRBD1 on 5 matching bases. Germline lookup yields CDR1 SNHLY and CDR2 FYNNEI. Between the trimmed V and J ends, which lost 1 base and 4 bases, there was a span of 10 bases. The CDR3 is 15 amino acids. DNA for the CDR3: TGTGCCAGCAGTGAAGGCAGGGTGGGCACCGGGGAGCTGTTTTTT. Its protein is CASSEGRVGTGELFF.

This clonotype came up many times. CDR3 sequence: CAWRQTYEQYF. CDR3 nucleotides: TGTGCCTGGAGACAAACCTACGAGCAGTACTTC. The chain recombines TRBV30 with TRBJ2-7; no clear D gene. The CDR3 consists of 11 residues. CDR1 GTSNPN and CDR2 SVGIG come from the germline V gene (reference sequence). Trimming left V 3 bases short and J 2 bases short, with 5 bases between.

About this clonotype itself: A single base separates this from a much larger clone, so it may be a read error. The V call is TRBV19, the J call TRBJ1-3, with D unclear. The CDR3 covers 15 residues. The germline gives CDR1 LNHDA, CDR2 SQIVND (reference sequence). V lost 3 bases, J lost 2 bases, and 11 bases lay in between. CDR3 DNA sequence: TGTGCCAGTAGTATCTCCGGAGGTGCTGGAAACACCATATATTTT. It yields the protein CASSISGGAGNTIYF.

This clonotype appeared many times. The chain is built from TRBV2 and TRBJ1-5; D is ambiguous. Trimming took off 1 base at V and 3 bases at J, with 7 bases between the two ends. The CDR3 is 14 residues long. Germline CDR1 reads SNHLY; CDR2 reads FYNNEI. CDR3 sequence (DNA): TGTGCCAGCAGTGAAGTGCCACCCAATCAGCCCCAGCATTTT. Its protein is CASSEVPPNQPQHF.

This clonotype was counted many times. V and J are TRBV5-1 and TRBJ1-1; tentative D call: TRBD1 (5 bases). With 0 bases removed from V and 6 bases from J, the gap between germline ends came to 15 bases. CDR1 and CDR2 from the germline V gene are SGHRS and YFSETQ. This CDR3 comprises 15 residues. CDR3 sequence (DNA): TGCGCCAGCAGCTTGGAGGGAAGGGAAGGGGCTGAAGCTTTCTTT. Protein product: CASSLEGREGAEAFF.

The chain joins TRBV3-1 to TRBJ2-7; 12 nucleotides line up with TRBD2. CDR3 length: 16 amino acids. Looked up from germline, CDR1 is LGHDT and CDR2 is YNNKEL (reference sequence). V gave up 4 bases and J gave up 7 bases; unmatched junction bases: 11. The DNA for the CDR3 is TGTGCCAGCAGCCGTCAACTAGCGGGAGGTGTCGGGGAGCAGTACTTC. Translated, it gives CASSRQLAGGVGEQYF.

The chain is built from TRBV2 and TRBJ2-5; TRBD1 might be the D (5 bases). CDR1 is SNHLY and CDR2 is FYNNEI in the germline V gene. Deletions cut 6 bases from V and 3 bases from J, with 8 bases between. The CDR3 runs to 12 residues. The CDR3 DNA follows: TGTGCCAGCAGGACAGAAAAAGAGACCCAGTACTTC. Translated, it gives CASRTEKETQYF.

This chain connects TRBV6-1 to TRBJ1-1, with unresolved D. CDR3 length: 17 residues. V lost 4 bases and J lost 3, with 21 bases in between. The germline gives CDR1 MNHNS, CDR2 SASEGT. Here the CDR3 reads CASSANPLPKWDTEAFF. CDR3 nucleotides: TGTGCCAGCAGTGCAAATCCGCTACCCAAGTGGGACACTGAAGCTTTCTTT.

This clonotype was counted between two and nine times. The genes are TRBV20-1 and TRBJ2-7, with a possible D match to TRBD2 (6 bases). The CDR3 totals 14 residues. Per germline, CDR1 DFQATT and CDR2 SNEGSKA (reference sequence). The ends were cut back, 4 bases at V and 4 bases at J, with 17 bases in the middle. In nucleotides, the CDR3 is TGCAGTGCTAAGCCAACCGGGAGCAGGTACGAGCAGTACTTC. Translated, it gives CSAKPTGSRYEQYF.

Concerning this clonotype: Being one base from a much bigger clone, this may be a read error. The chain uses TRBV7-2 and TRBJ2-7; TRBD2 agrees at 10 bases. This CDR3 spans 14 amino acids. Germline CDR1 is SGHTA and CDR2 is FQGNSA. CDR3 region: CASSDGLAAYGQYF. CDR3 DNA sequence: TGTGCCAGCAGCGACGGACTAGCGGCCTACGGGCAGTACTTC.

In regard to this clonotype: One junction end disagrees with the germline gene, perhaps due to a read error. This chain joins TRBV3-1 and TRBJ2-7, with D possibly matching TRBD2 (6 bases). CDR3 length: 16 residues. Germline CDR1 LGHDT, CDR2 YNNKEL (reference sequence). The chain's CDR3 is CASSQAGGTPPYEQYF. CDR3 nucleotides: TGTGCCAGCAGTCAAGCGGGCGGAACACCCCCCTACGAGCAGTACTTC.